Listed below are T cell receptor beta chains from one sample, sequenced in a study of PD-L1 blockade in urothelial cancer. TCRdb's copy holds only in-frame clones and misses some; the assay was immunoSEQ multiplex PCR. The sample comprises about 70,000 clones, roughly 90% of which are singletons, and roughly 4.7% rests with the top ten. Sequencing was performed on PBMCs, taken around atezolizumab (anti-PD-L1) treatment. Every receptor here comes from a man aged 70-80 years with urothelial cancer. The CDR3 runs from the conserved cysteine through the conserved F or W. D genes are given only for firm matches. The listing skips clone size in some rows; elsewhere it reads once, few, many or a size class.

clone size: .
J gene: TRBJ1-4
V gene: TRBV2
D gene: TRBD1
CDR3 DNA: TGTGCCAGCAGTGGAACAGGGGGGGGTAATGAAAAACTGTTTTTT
CDR3 protein: CASSGTGGGNEKLFF

clone size: .
J gene: TRBJ2-5
V gene: TRBV11-2
D gene: TRBD2
CDR3 DNA: TGTGCCAGCAGCCGACATAGCGGGAGAGGCGGAGAGACCCAGTACTTC
CDR3 protein: CASSRHSGRGGETQYF

clone size: .
J gene: TRBJ1-2
V gene: TRBV29-1
D gene: TRBD1
CDR3 DNA: TGCAGCACCGGGACAGGCTTACTGTATGGCTACACCTTC
CDR3 protein: CSTGTGLLYGYTF

clone size: .
J gene: TRBJ2-1
V gene: TRBV4-1
D gene: .
CDR3 DNA: TGCGCCAGCAGCCAAGCCTTACTAGGAGGGAATGAGCAGTTCTTC
CDR3 protein: CASSQALLGGNEQFF

clone size: .
J gene: TRBJ2-2
V gene: TRBV10-2
D gene: TRBD2
CDR3 DNA: TGCGCCAGCACGTGGATCGCTAGCGGGAGGGTCGGGGAGCTGTTTTTT
CDR3 protein: CASTWIASGRVGELFF

clone size: .
J gene: TRBJ1-2
V gene: TRBV5-4
D gene: .
CDR3 DNA: TGTGCCAGCAGCTTGGATGGTTACCGGGGCTACACCTTC
CDR3 protein: CASSLDGYRGYTF

clone size: .
J gene: TRBJ1-3
V gene: TRBV28
D gene: .
CDR3 DNA: TGTGCCAGCAGTTTCTCTGGGCCAGGGCTTACTGGAAACACCATATATTTT
CDR3 protein: CASSFSGPGLTGNTIYF

clone size: .
J gene: TRBJ1-2
V gene: TRBV5-1
D gene: TRBD1
CDR3 DNA: TGCGCCAGCAGCTTTGGGACAGGCTATGGCTACACCTTC
CDR3 protein: CASSFGTGYGYTF

clone size: .
J gene: TRBJ1-1
V gene: TRBV15
D gene: .
CDR3 DNA: TGTGCCACCAGCAGAGCGGGAGGGACTGAAGCTTTCTTT
CDR3 protein: CATSRAGGTEAFF

clone size: .
J gene: TRBJ2-7
V gene: TRBV4-1
D gene: .
CDR3 DNA: TGCGCCAGCAGCCACTGGGACAACAGATACGAGCAGTACTTC
CDR3 protein: CASSHWDNRYEQYF

clone size: .
J gene: TRBJ2-3
V gene: TRBV29-1
D gene: .
CDR3 DNA: TGCAGCGTTGATCAGGGAGATACGCAGTATTTT
CDR3 protein: CSVDQGDTQYF

clone size: once
J gene: TRBJ2-1
V gene: TRBV5-5
D gene: TRBD2
CDR3 DNA: TGTGCCAGCAGTCCGTTGACTAGCGGGAGTTCCCATGAGCAGTTCTTC
CDR3 protein: CASSPLTSGSSHEQFF

clone size: .
J gene: TRBJ1-3
V gene: TRBV6-5
D gene: .
CDR3 DNA: TGTGCCAGCAGGCAGACAGAGTTCCCTGGAAACACCATATATTTT
CDR3 protein: CASRQTEFPGNTIYF

clone size: .
J gene: TRBJ1-1
V gene: TRBV6-5
D gene: .
CDR3 DNA: TGTGCCAGCCAGATAGGGAGGAACACTGAAGCTTTCTTT
CDR3 protein: CASQIGRNTEAFF

clone size: .
J gene: TRBJ1-5
V gene: TRBV19
D gene: .
CDR3 DNA: TGTGCCAGTAGTAGCTGGACAAAAGGTAATCAGCCCCAGCATTTT
CDR3 protein: CASSSWTKGNQPQHF

clone size: few
J gene: TRBJ1-2
V gene: TRBV9
D gene: TRBD1
CDR3 DNA: TGTGCCAGCAGGACAAGGGGGCAAGGCTACACCTTC
CDR3 protein: CASRTRGQGYTF

clone size: .
J gene: TRBJ1-3
V gene: TRBV19
D gene: TRBD1
CDR3 DNA: TGTGCCACCATGGGGACAGTACCTGGAAACACCATATATTTT
CDR3 protein: CATMGTVPGNTIYF

clone size: once
J gene: TRBJ2-1
V gene: TRBV11-2
D gene: TRBD2
CDR3 DNA: TGTGCCAGCAGCTTAGGCCCACAAGCGGGAGTATTGTTCTTC
CDR3 protein: CASSLGPQAGVLFF

clone size: once
J gene: TRBJ2-1
V gene: TRBV7-3
D gene: TRBD1
CDR3 DNA: TGCGCCAGCAGCCTTCCAGGGGGCAATGAGCAGTTCTTC
CDR3 protein: CASSLPGGNEQFF

clone size: .
J gene: TRBJ2-5
V gene: TRBV19
D gene: .
CDR3 DNA: TGTGCCAGTAGTATAGGCCAGGAGACCCAGTACTTC
CDR3 protein: CASSIGQETQYF

clone size: .
J gene: TRBJ2-1
V gene: TRBV9
D gene: .
CDR3 DNA: TGTGCCAGCAGCGTGGGCGGGGCCTACAATGAGCAGTTCTTC
CDR3 protein: CASSVGGAYNEQFF

clone size: .
J gene: TRBJ2-7
V gene: TRBV27
D gene: .
CDR3 DNA: TGTGCCAGCAGTTTGAACCGGGGTGAGGCCGAGCAGTACTTC
CDR3 protein: CASSLNRGEAEQYF

clone size: .
J gene: TRBJ1-4
V gene: TRBV19
D gene: .
CDR3 DNA: TGTGCCAGTAGTTCACGGATCCAAGGGGAACTGTTTTTT
CDR3 protein: CASSSRIQGELFF

clone size: .
J gene: TRBJ1-1
V gene: TRBV28
D gene: .
CDR3 DNA: TGTGCCAGCAAATTGAGTGGGGGCGGCACTGAAGCTTTCTTT
CDR3 protein: CASKLSGGGTEAFF

clone size: .
J gene: TRBJ1-5
V gene: TRBV5-1
D gene: .
CDR3 DNA: TGCGCCAGCAGCTTGGGCCAGGGGCAGCCCCAGCATTTT
CDR3 protein: CASSLGQGQPQHF

clone size: .
J gene: TRBJ2-3
V gene: TRBV5-1
D gene: .
CDR3 DNA: TGCGCCAGCAGCTTGGTTTCGGGACTCACCACAGATACGCAGTATTTT
CDR3 protein: CASSLVSGLTTDTQYF

clone size: .
J gene: TRBJ2-5
V gene: TRBV10-1
D gene: .
CDR3 DNA: TGCGCCAGCAGTGAGGGAGGCCCCCAAGAGACCCAGTACTTC
CDR3 protein: CASSEGGPQETQYF

clone size: .
J gene: TRBJ2-1
V gene: TRBV6-4
D gene: TRBD2
CDR3 DNA: TGTGCCAGCAGTGAACGGGGACTAGCGGGGACAAATGAGCAGTTCTTC
CDR3 protein: CASSERGLAGTNEQFF

clone size: .
J gene: TRBJ2-2
V gene: TRBV5-4
D gene: TRBD2
CDR3 DNA: TGTGCCAGCAGCCGACTAGCGGGAGTGTATGACGGGGAGCTGTTTTTT
CDR3 protein: CASSRLAGVYDGELFF

clone size: .
J gene: TRBJ1-2
V gene: TRBV19
D gene: TRBD1
CDR3 DNA: TGTGCCAGTAGTAATTACCGGGACAGGGGAGAGGAGGGCTACACCTTC
CDR3 protein: CASSNYRDRGEEGYTF

clone size: .
J gene: TRBJ1-2
V gene: TRBV10-2
D gene: .
CDR3 DNA: TGCGCCAGCAGTGCCCTAGTTGGGGCTTTAAATTTATATGGCTACACCTTC
CDR3 protein: CASSALVGALNLYGYTF

clone size: .
J gene: TRBJ2-5
V gene: TRBV7-9
D gene: .
CDR3 DNA: TGTGCCAGCAGCCCGAGGGAGACCCAGTACTTC
CDR3 protein: CASSPRETQYF

clone size: .
J gene: TRBJ1-3
V gene: TRBV29-1
D gene: .
CDR3 DNA: TGCAGCGCCGGACAGTCCAGATCTGGAAACACCATATATTTT
CDR3 protein: CSAGQSRSGNTIYF

clone size: .
J gene: TRBJ1-5
V gene: TRBV29-1
D gene: TRBD1
CDR3 DNA: TGCAGCGCAAAGACAGGGAATAGCAATCAGCCCCAGCATTTT
CDR3 protein: CSAKTGNSNQPQHF

clone size: .
J gene: TRBJ2-7
V gene: TRBV5-1
D gene: TRBD1
CDR3 DNA: TGCGCCAGCAGCTTTGACAGGGGCGAGCAGTACTTC
CDR3 protein: CASSFDRGEQYF

clone size: .
J gene: TRBJ2-7
V gene: TRBV28
D gene: .
CDR3 DNA: TGTGCCAGCACCACGGGGGTAGACAGAACCTACGAGCAGTACTTC
CDR3 protein: CASTTGVDRTYEQYF

clone size: .
J gene: TRBJ1-5
V gene: TRBV4-1
D gene: .
CDR3 DNA: TGCGCCAGCAGCCAAGGTGGAGGGAACGGGCAGCCCCAGCATTTT
CDR3 protein: CASSQGGGNGQPQHF

clone size: .
J gene: TRBJ2-1
V gene: TRBV5-1
D gene: TRBD2
CDR3 DNA: TGCGCCAGCAGCGGGGGACTAGCGGGAGGTAATGAGCAGTTCTTC
CDR3 protein: CASSGGLAGGNEQFF

clone size: .
J gene: TRBJ2-3
V gene: TRBV4-1
D gene: .
CDR3 DNA: TGCGCCAGCAGCCATGCGTTAGATACGCAGTATTTT
CDR3 protein: CASSHALDTQYF

clone size: .
J gene: TRBJ2-7
V gene: TRBV10-1
D gene: .
CDR3 DNA: TGCGCCAGCAGTGGCGGGTACGAGCAGTACTTC
CDR3 protein: CASSGGYEQYF

clone size: .
J gene: TRBJ1-5
V gene: TRBV20-1
D gene: .
CDR3 DNA: TGCAGTGCTGGCCTAGGTCTGCCCCAGCATTTT
CDR3 protein: CSAGLGLPQHF

clone size: .
J gene: TRBJ2-5
V gene: TRBV4-1
D gene: TRBD1
CDR3 DNA: TGCGCCAGCAGCCAGGACCCGACAGGGGGCGGAGAGACCCAGTACTTC
CDR3 protein: CASSQDPTGGGETQYF

clone size: .
J gene: TRBJ1-3
V gene: TRBV2
D gene: .
CDR3 DNA: TGTGCCAGCAGTAAGGGACTTTTCTCCTCACCTGGAAACACCATATATTTT
CDR3 protein: CASSKGLFSSPGNTIYF

clone size: .
J gene: TRBJ1-2
V gene: TRBV14
D gene: TRBD1
CDR3 DNA: TGTGCCAGCAGCCGGGCAGGGGGGAGGTATGGCTACACCTTC
CDR3 protein: CASSRAGGRYGYTF